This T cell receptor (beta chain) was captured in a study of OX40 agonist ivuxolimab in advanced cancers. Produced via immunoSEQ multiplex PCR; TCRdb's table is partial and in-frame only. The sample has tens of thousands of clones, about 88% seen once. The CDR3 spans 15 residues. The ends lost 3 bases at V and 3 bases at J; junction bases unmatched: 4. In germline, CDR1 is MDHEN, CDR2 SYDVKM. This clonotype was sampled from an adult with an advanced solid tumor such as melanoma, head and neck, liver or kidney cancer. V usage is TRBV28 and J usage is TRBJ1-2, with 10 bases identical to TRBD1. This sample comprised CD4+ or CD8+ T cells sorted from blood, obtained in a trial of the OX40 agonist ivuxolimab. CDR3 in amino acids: CASSFGGTGDYGYTF. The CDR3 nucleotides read TGTGCCAGCAGTTTTGGCGGGACAGGGGACTATGGCTACACCTTC.